This T cell receptor beta chain was captured in a study of blood T cell repertoires in COVID-19. Study-wide background: The samples span acute and convalescent COVID-19 from the United States, Italy and Spain. The cDNA or gDNA used as material had been derived from T cells, B-cell-depleted T cells, or PBMCs.

Authors' methods: Counts of nucleated cells, estimated from reference gene primer amplification, were obtained. The assay was immunoSEQ multiplex PCR, and TCRdb's table has in-frame clones only and misses some. The V and J calls and clone size are taken from that table; D and trimming were inferred from the DNA. Among 65,000 to 80,000 clones listed, 70% to 90% were seen once. The ends were cut back, 0 bases at V and 4 bases at J, with 10 bases in the middle. Looked up from germline, CDR1 is SGDLS and CDR2 is YYNGEE. CDR3 length: 15 residues. The sample taken for sequencing was peripheral blood. The clonotype originates from a man between 65 and 85 years old with active or convalescent COVID-19. The rearrangement links TRBV9 to TRBJ2-2, with D possibly matching TRBD2 (5 bases). The CDR3 loop reads CASSVEASSTGELFF. The CDR3 DNA follows: TGTGCCAGCAGCGTAGAGGCTAGCAGCACCGGGGAGCTGTTTTTT.